Sequencing of this TCR beta chain was carried out in a study of T cell changes during pregnancy in multiple sclerosis. Libraries were prepared by immunoSEQ multiplex PCR; TCRdb keeps only in-frame clonotypes and omits some of them. The sample includes approximately 70,000 clones, roughly 90% seen only once; the top ten take 0.7% to 0.9%. CDR1 is KGHSH, CDR2 LQKENI, per germline. Trimming pared 1 base from V and 5 bases from J, leaving 9 bases between. The length of the CDR3 is 13 residues. The sequences come from peripheral blood, collected in the first trimester of pregnancy. V usage is TRBV18 and J usage is TRBJ2-7, with a weak D call TRBD1 (6 bases). The TCR originated in a female donor in good health, enrolled as a control in a pregnancy study. The CDR3 sequence: CASSPRRGHEQYF. The CDR3 nucleotides are TGTGCCAGCTCACCACGCAGGGGCCACGAGCAGTACTTC.